The clone carrying this T cell receptor beta chain was observed once. Its antigen is not known. Germline CDR1 reads SNHLY; CDR2 reads FYNNEI. The CDR3 contains 13 residues. Trimming stripped 3 bases from V and 3 bases from J, with 9 bases between. These data originate in a study of blood T cells in healthy people across ages. The use of a sample-barcoded 5' primer and a J-beta primer mix characterized a second PCR of 7 to 11 cycles. TCRdb itself ran the 5' RACE reads through MiXCR, one entry per CDR3 protein. The sample holds 1.6 million or so distinct CDR3 sequences, roughly 30% seen once. Peripheral blood samples of about 10 milliliters were drawn from each donor. Study-wide results and limits: Both higher diversity and more naive CD4+ cells marked long-lived donors when set against aged donors.

The rearrangement uses TRBV2 and TRBJ2-7, with D perhaps TRBD2 (6 bases). The source of this sequence is a woman aged 30 to 39 in good health. The specimen was blood. The chain's CDR3 is CASSEGSGYEQYF. CDR3 bases: TGTGCCAGCAGTGAGGGTAGCGGCTACGAGCAGTACTTC.